This T cell receptor beta chain stems from a study of CD8 T cells in Susac syndrome. Study-level findings and limits: As the study acknowledged, the number of individuals who were part of its TCR sequencing and HLA analysis was relatively small.

Sequencing of TCR beta was performed on blood CD8+ T cells and on blood CD4+ T cells. While CD8+ and CD4+ T cells were isolated negatively, TEMRA cells were enriched by FACS. Worth noting for this clonotype: Its cognate antigen is unknown.

Random hexamers were used to reverse transcribe an amount of roughly 0.45 to 1 ug RNA. Across 54 Vbeta and 13 Jbeta, immunoSEQ multiplex PCR amplified TCR beta CDR3. MiXCR, applied by TCRdb to the immunoSEQ multiplex PCR reads, yields one record per CDR3 protein. The sample yields 150,000 to 200,000 distinct CDR3 sequences, around 95% seen once. The CDR3 extends over 15 amino acids. The V segment lost 5 bases and the J segment 5 bases; nucleotides outside the gene matches: 8. Germline V lookup: CDR1 MNHEY, CDR2 SVGAGI. This clonotype originated in a human donor in good health. This chain joins TRBV6-5 and TRBJ1-5, with 8 bases identical to TRBD1. The sample was CD4+ T cells from PBMCs. CDR3 sequence (DNA): TGTGCCAGCAGTCCAGGACAGGGTCTCTATCAGCCCCAGCATTTT. This translates into CASSPGQGLYQPQHF.